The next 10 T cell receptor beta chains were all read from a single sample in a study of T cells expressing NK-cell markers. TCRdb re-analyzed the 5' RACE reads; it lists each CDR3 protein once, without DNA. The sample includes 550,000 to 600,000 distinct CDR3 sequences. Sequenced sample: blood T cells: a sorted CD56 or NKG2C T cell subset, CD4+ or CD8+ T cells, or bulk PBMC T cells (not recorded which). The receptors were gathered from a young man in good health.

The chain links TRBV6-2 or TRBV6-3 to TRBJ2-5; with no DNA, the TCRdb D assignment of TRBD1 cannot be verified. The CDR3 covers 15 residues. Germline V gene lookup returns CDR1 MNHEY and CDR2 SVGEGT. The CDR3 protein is CASSYADRVQETQYF.

This CDR3 is CASSLEDRGHLGETQYF. This chain links TRBV5-1 with TRBJ2-5; the D call of TRBD1 rests on TCRdb alone, since no DNA is present to check it. CDR1 and CDR2 from the germline V gene are SGHRS and YFSETQ. CDR3 size: 17 residues.

The CDR3 is CASSLRGDPDTQYF. The chain has TRBV11-1 and TRBJ2-3; the TRBD1 assignment by TCRdb is unverifiable without DNA. Germline CDR1 SGHAT, CDR2 FQDESV (reference sequence). The CDR3 is made up of 14 amino acids.

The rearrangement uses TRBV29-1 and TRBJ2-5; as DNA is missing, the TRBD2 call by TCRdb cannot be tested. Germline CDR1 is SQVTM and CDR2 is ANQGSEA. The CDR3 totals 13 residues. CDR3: CSSGSGPQETQYF.

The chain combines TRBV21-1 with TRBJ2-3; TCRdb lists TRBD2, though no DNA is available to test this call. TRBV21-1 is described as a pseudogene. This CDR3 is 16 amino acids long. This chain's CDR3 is CASSKWAGGPVDTQYF.

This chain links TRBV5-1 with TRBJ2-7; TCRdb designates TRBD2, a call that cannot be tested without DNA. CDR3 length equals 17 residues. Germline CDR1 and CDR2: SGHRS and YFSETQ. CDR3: CASRRGYEAKDSYEQYF.

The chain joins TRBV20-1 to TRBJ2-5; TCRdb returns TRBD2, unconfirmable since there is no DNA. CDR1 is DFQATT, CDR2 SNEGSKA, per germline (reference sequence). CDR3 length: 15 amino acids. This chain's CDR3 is CSASVSSGTQETQYF.

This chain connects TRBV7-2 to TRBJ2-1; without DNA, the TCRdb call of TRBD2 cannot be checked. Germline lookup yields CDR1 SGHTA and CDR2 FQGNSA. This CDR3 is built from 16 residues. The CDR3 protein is CASSLVGGRAKSEQFF.

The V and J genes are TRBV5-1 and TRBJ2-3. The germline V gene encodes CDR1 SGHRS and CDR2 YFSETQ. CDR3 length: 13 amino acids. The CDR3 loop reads CASSVPQEDTQYF.

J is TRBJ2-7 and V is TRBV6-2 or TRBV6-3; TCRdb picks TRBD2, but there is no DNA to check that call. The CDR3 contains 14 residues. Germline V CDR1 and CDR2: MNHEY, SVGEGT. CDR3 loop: CASSYDGPSYEQYF.